The 27 T cell receptor beta chains below were found in one sample sequenced in a study of CD4 T cells in relation to SARS-CoV-2 and coronaviruses. For these TCRs, the target antigens are not known. The unexposed donors gave CD4+ T cells in about 2011-2018, prior to COVID-19. After nine to ten days of culture, CD4+ T cells were isolated. Sequenced by immunoSEQ multiplex PCR; TCRdb stores in-frame clones only, minus some. The table records over 15,000 clones, roughly 87% of them present only once. The specimen was CD4+ T cells from PBMCs, cultured in vitro. All receptors derive from a human donor in good health.

V usage is TRBV4-1 and J usage is TRBJ1-1; D is unclear. This CDR3 is built from 14 residues. V was trimmed by 1 base and J by 4 bases, leaving 10 bases between them. Germline V lookup: CDR1 MGHRA, CDR2 YSYEKL. The CDR3 bases are TGCGCCAGCAGCCAAGTCATTATGATCACTGAAGCTTTCTTT. It is translated as CASSQVIMITEAFF.

The chain joins TRBV7-6 to TRBJ2-3, with 10 nucleotides matching TRBD2. This CDR3 is 17 amino acids long. V gave up 5 bases and J gave up 5 bases; unmatched junction bases: 13. Looked up from germline, CDR1 is SGHVS and CDR2 is FNYEAQ. The CDR3 DNA reads as TGTGCCAGCAGCCCCGCCGAGCGGGAGGGCATAATAGATACGCAGTATTTT. Protein sequence: CASSPAEREGIIDTQYF.

The chain joins TRBV6-5 to TRBJ2-2; D is uncertain. V gave up 7 bases and J gave up 4 bases, with 16 bases separating them. The length of the CDR3 is 15 residues. From germline, CDR1 is MNHEY and CDR2 SVGAGI. DNA of the CDR3: TGTGCCAGCACCGAGTCACACCCGAGCACCGGGGAGCTGTTTTTT. This translates into CASTESHPSTGELFF.

This clone was observed a handful of times. The chain is built from TRBV6-2 or TRBV6-3 and TRBJ1-1; D is possibly TRBD1 (5 bases). Germline V CDR1 and CDR2: MNHEY, SVGEGT. The CDR3 totals 12 residues. Trimming took 5 bases from V and 11 from J, leaving 15 bases between them. The CDR3 DNA reads as TGTGCCAGCAGTAAAACAGGAGGGTACGCTTTCTTT. The encoded protein is CASSKTGGYAFF.

This clone was observed a few times. The gene calls are TRBV4-1 and TRBJ2-6; no reliable D call. The CDR3 length is 18 residues. The germline V and J ends were trimmed by 1 base and 3 bases, with 16 bases remaining between them. CDR1 and CDR2 from the germline V gene are MGHRA and YSYEKL. The CDR3 DNA is TGCGCCAGCAGCCAAGTTTCCGGCCTGGAAGTTGGGGCCAACGTCCTGACTTTC. This encodes CASSQVSGLEVGANVLTF.

This rearrangement joins TRBV4-2 to TRBJ1-2; TRBD1 might be the D (5 bases). CDR3 length equals 14 residues. V was trimmed by 0 bases and J by 6 bases, leaving 11 bases between them. The V gene's germline CDR1 is LGHNA and CDR2 YNFKEQ. CDR3 sequence: CASSQDWDGDGYTF. CDR3 DNA: TGTGCCAGCAGCCAAGATTGGGACGGGGATGGCTACACCTTC.

The rearrangement uses TRBV5-1 and TRBJ2-3, with unresolved D. The CDR3 consists of 15 residues. The V gene's germline CDR1 is SGHRS and CDR2 YFSETQ. V gave up 3 bases and J gave up 0 bases, with 11 bases separating them. The DNA of the CDR3 is TGCGCCAGCAGCTCTGGCTCCTCGAGCACAGATACGCAGTATTTT. Translating gives CASSSGSSSTDTQYF.

This clone was detected only a few times. The chain has TRBV4-1 and TRBJ1-1; no definite D call. The germline CDR1 and CDR2 sequences are MGHRA and YSYEKL. V was trimmed by 1 base and J by 3 bases, leaving 12 bases between them. The CDR3 length is 15 residues. DNA of the CDR3: TGCGCCAGCAGCCAAGCACCGGGGTCCGACACTGAAGCTTTCTTT. This gives the protein CASSQAPGSDTEAFF.

The chain employs TRBV10-3 and TRBJ1-2; D unclear. V was trimmed by 0 bases and J by 9 bases, leaving 8 bases between them. Per germline, CDR1 ENHRY and CDR2 SYGVKD. CDR3 length equals 12 residues. CDR3: CAISESEGSYTF. The CDR3 nucleotides are TGTGCCATCAGTGAGTCAGAGGGAAGCTACACCTTC.

The chain couples TRBV7-8 to TRBJ1-5, with D perhaps matching TRBD1 (6 bases). The CDR3 totals 15 residues. V dropped 1 base and J dropped 6 bases, with 13 bases sitting between them. The germline V gene encodes CDR1 SGHVS and CDR2 FQNEAQ. The CDR3 DNA sequence: TGTGCCAGCAGCTTAGAACAGGGTGCGGGTCAGCCCCAGCATTTT. It is translated as CASSLEQGAGQPQHF.

The V gene is TRBV21-1, the J gene TRBJ2-2; TRBD1 is the table's D call, not checked against the DNA. TRBV21-1 is recorded as a pseudogene. The CDR3 has 20 amino acids. In DNA, the CDR3 is TGTGCCAGCAGCAAAGAGCTTAGGGGACACTCCCTTCCAAACACCGGGGAGCTGTTTTTT. Protein sequence: CASSKELRGHSLPNTGELFF.

The V call is TRBV6-2 or TRBV6-3, the J call TRBJ1-5; D gene unclear. The CDR3 spans 14 residues. Germline V lookup: CDR1 MNHEY, CDR2 SVGEGT. Trimming took off 5 bases at V and 6 bases at J, with 14 bases between the two ends. DNA for the CDR3: TGTGCCAGCAGTCCCCCTGGGTTTGGTCAGCCCCAGCATTTT. Translated, it gives CASSPPGFGQPQHF.

The rearrangement uses TRBV7-2 and TRBJ2-3; no reliable D call. The CDR3 consists of 13 residues. Deletions cut 5 bases from V and 2 bases from J, with 8 bases between. The germline CDR1 and CDR2 sequences are SGHTA and FQGNSA. The CDR3 sequence: CASSPGNTDTQYF. CDR3 bases: TGTGCCAGCAGCCCAGGAAACACAGATACGCAGTATTTT.

J is TRBJ1-6 and V is TRBV30; 11 nucleotides agree with TRBD1. This CDR3 contains 18 residues. The germline gives CDR1 GTSNPN, CDR2 SVGIG (reference sequence). The V gene end was trimmed by 2 bases and the J gene end by 3 bases; junction bases not matched to a gene: 9. The CDR3 nucleotides are TGTGCCTGGAGTTTAAACGCCGGGACAGGGGGCTATAATTCACCCCTCCACTTT. Translating it yields CAWSLNAGTGGYNSPLHF.

This clone was recorded once. V and J are TRBV4-1 and TRBJ1-1; 7 nucleotides match TRBD1. The CDR3 length is 12 residues. V lost 11 bases and J lost 4; bases outside the gene matches: 7. Germline CDR1 and CDR2: MGHRA and YSYEKL. The CDR3 sequence is CAVGTVGTEAFF. Written as DNA, the CDR3 is TGCGCCGTTGGGACAGTCGGCACTGAAGCTTTCTTT.

CDR3 region: CASSPRTGTEAFF. Written as DNA, the CDR3 is TGTGCCAGCAGCCCCCGTACAGGGACTGAAGCTTTCTTT. The chain uses TRBV6-5 and TRBJ1-1; weak D call: TRBD1 (6 bases). CDR3 length equals 13 residues. Germline loops: CDR1 MNHEY, CDR2 SVGAGI. Trimming stripped 6 bases from V and 5 bases from J, with 13 bases between.

The chain has TRBV6-2 or TRBV6-3 and TRBJ1-4; TRBD1 might be the D (6 bases). Germline V CDR1 and CDR2: MNHEY, SVGEGT. V dropped 6 bases and J dropped 5 bases, with 13 bases sitting between them. This CDR3 comprises 14 residues. The CDR3 loop is CASSPGHRNEKLFF. In DNA, the CDR3 is TGTGCCAGCAGCCCGGGACACCGGAATGAAAAACTGTTTTTT.

The V call is TRBV5-6, the J call TRBJ1-2; no firm D call. Germline CDR1 reads SGHDT; CDR2 reads YYEEEE. The V end was cut by 0 bases, the J end by 4 bases, with 4 bases between. This CDR3 region has 12 residues. CDR3 sequence: CASSLGTYGYTF. CDR3 nucleotide sequence: TGTGCCAGCAGCTTGGGGACCTATGGCTACACCTTC.

The chain is built from TRBV7-2 and TRBJ1-2; 7 nucleotides match TRBD1. The CDR3 covers 16 residues. In germline, CDR1 is SGHTA, CDR2 FQGNSA. Germline trimming cut 1 base from V and 0 bases from J; bases unmatched to any gene: 5. The chain's CDR3 is CASSLVGQPTNYGYTF. DNA of the CDR3: TGTGCCAGCAGCTTAGTGGGACAGCCGACTAACTATGGCTACACCTTC.

This clone showed up just once. V usage is TRBV9 and J usage is TRBJ2-5; 7 bases line up with TRBD2. The CDR3 consists of 16 residues. Germline V gives CDR1 SGDLS, CDR2 YYNGEE. V lost 0 bases to trimming and J lost 1 base; unmatched junction nucleotides: 6. For the CDR3, the DNA is TGTGCCAGCAGCGTAGTTGGGAGGGGAGGCCAAGAGACCCAGTACTTC. Its translation: CASSVVGRGGQETQYF.

The V call is TRBV11-3, the J call TRBJ2-7; maybe TRBD1 (6 bases). The CDR3 consists of 15 residues. V was cut by 5 bases and J by 6 bases, with 20 bases left in between. Germline assignment: CDR1 SGHNT and CDR2 YENEEA. The CDR3 protein is CASSPRPGQRSEQYF. In DNA form, the CDR3 reads TGTGCCAGCAGCCCTCGACCGGGACAACGATCCGAGCAGTACTTC.

This sequence joins TRBV9 and TRBJ2-3; tentative D call: TRBD2 (5 bases). The V end lost 3 bases, the J end lost 6 bases, and 17 bases lay between the germline ends. This CDR3 has 15 amino acids. Germline V gene data show CDR1 as SGDLS and CDR2 as YYNGEE. This chain's CDR3 is CASSALLVPADTQYF. CDR3 DNA sequence: TGTGCCAGCAGCGCCTTACTAGTCCCGGCGGATACGCAGTATTTT. Complete variable domain (other parts from reference TRBV9 and TRBJ2-3): DSGVTQTPKHLITATGQRVTLRCSPRSGDLSVYWYQQSLDQGLQFLIQYYNGEERAKGNILERFSAQQFPDLHSELNLSSLELGDSALYFCASSALLVPADTQYFGPGTRLTVL.

The rearrangement joins TRBV20-1 to TRBJ2-7; D gene uncertain. The ends were cut back, 3 bases at V and 2 bases at J, with 8 bases in the middle. Germline V CDR1 and CDR2: DFQATT, SNEGSKA (reference sequence). The CDR3 spans 12 residues. The CDR3 loop is CSASPVAYEQYF. The CDR3 nucleotides read TGCAGTGCTAGTCCCGTAGCCTACGAGCAGTACTTC.

This chain links TRBV9 with TRBJ1-1; D gene unclear. CDR1 and CDR2 from the germline V gene are SGDLS and YYNGEE. The ends were cut back, 1 base at V and 1 base at J, with 8 bases in the middle. This CDR3 contains 14 residues. The CDR3 DNA follows: TGTGCCAGCAGCGTAAAGGAGGGGAACACTGAAGCTTTCTTT. It specifies CASSVKEGNTEAFF. The variable domain in full, completed from reference TRBV9 and TRBJ1-1, reads DSGVTQTPKHLITATGQRVTLRCSPRSGDLSVYWYQQSLDQGLQFLIQYYNGEERAKGNILERFSAQQFPDLHSELNLSSLELGDSALYFCASSVKEGNTEAFFGQGTRLTVV.

This clone has a single count. The V call is TRBV7-3, the J call TRBJ1-1, with D hard to call. This CDR3 comprises 13 residues. V was shortened by 1 base and J by 1 base, with 4 bases between the two germline ends. Germline assignment: CDR1 SGHTA and CDR2 FQGTGA. This chain's CDR3 is CASSLNWNTEAFF. DNA for the CDR3: TGTGCCAGCAGCTTAAATTGGAACACTGAAGCTTTCTTT. The full variable domain, with the rest looked up from reference TRBV7-3 and TRBJ1-1, is GAGVSQTPSNKVTEKGKYVELRCDPISGHTALYWYRQSLGQGPEFLIYFQGTGAADDSGLPNDRFFAVRPEGSVSTLKIQRTERGDSAVYLCASSLNWNTEAFFGQGTRLTVV.

For this clone: Other nucleotide sequences in the sample specify the same CDR3. V is TRBV10-3 and J is TRBJ2-5; D possibly corresponds to TRBD2 (5 bases). In germline, CDR1 is ENHRY, CDR2 SYGVKD. V gave up 4 bases and J gave up 1 base, with 10 bases separating them. The CDR3 covers 14 residues. The CDR3 region is CAISVGGAQETQYF. In DNA form, the CDR3 reads TGTGCCATCAGTGTCGGAGGTGCCCAAGAGACCCAGTACTTC.

J is TRBJ2-7 and V is TRBV19; the D gene is possibly TRBD1 (5 bases). Per the germline V gene, CDR1 is LNHDA and CDR2 is SQIVND (reference sequence). There are 14 residues in the CDR3. V shed 3 bases and J shed 3 bases, with 12 bases lying between them. Written as DNA, the CDR3 is TGTGCCAGTAGTATCCGAAGTGACAGCTACGAGCAGTACTTC. Its protein product is CASSIRSDSYEQYF.